The source of this TCR beta chain is a study of T cells after yellow fever vaccination. As for the study in general: Preparation of fractions with low cell numbers was performed using SMART-Seq v4 Ultra Low Input.

The CDR3 consists of 15 residues. Per the germline V gene, CDR1 is SGDLS and CDR2 is YYNGEE. After removal of 4 bases from V and 2 bases from J, the junction contained 5 bases not matched to a gene. This clonotype has at least ten counts. No antigen is known for it. It was through 5'RACE template switching that TCR cDNA was made, with a universal primer site and UMIs added. TCRdb recomputed calls from the 5' RACE reads with MiXCR, one row per CDR3 protein. The profile shows 300,000 to 350,000 distinct CDR3 sequences, roughly 4.3% of them singletons. Study observations and caveats: The secondary response peaked faster, at day 5 versus 15, but was weaker. In FACS-sorted repertoires, abundant clonotypes from the bulk population could appear as contaminants.

The material was PBMCs, obtained 5 days after the yellow fever booster vaccination. This rearrangement joins TRBV9 to TRBJ2-3; 9 bases map to TRBD1. This receptor was taken from a man aged 18-30 years who received the YFV17D yellow fever vaccine. As DNA, the CDR3 is TGTGCCAGCAGCCTCCGGGACAGGGCCACAGATACGCAGTATTTT. This translates into CASSLRDRATDTQYF.